These 9 T cell receptor beta chains were sequenced from one sample in a study of cytomegalovirus exposure and HLA in healthy donors. 13 Jbeta primers and 60 Vbeta primers were used for the PCR. Method: immunoSEQ multiplex PCR; TCRdb's copy keeps in-frame clones and lacks some. The sample has 97,000 or so clones, 75% to 80% seen once; the top ten hold more than 9.5%. Sequenced: PBMCs. The receptors derive from a male donor in good health and CMV-seropositive.

The gene calls are TRBV4-1 and TRBJ2-5, with D uncertain. The germline V gene has CDR1 MGHRA and CDR2 YSYEKL. The CDR3 spans 17 residues. Trimming pared 0 bases from V and 2 bases from J, leaving 16 bases between. Here the CDR3 reads CASSQEKVKRVQETQYF. In nucleotides, the CDR3 is TGCGCCAGCAGCCAAGAGAAAGTAAAGAGAGTTCAAGAGACCCAGTACTTC.

This CDR3 is CAGDWGGNEQFF. DNA for the CDR3: TGTGCCGGGGACTGGGGGGGGAATGAGCAGTTCTTC. The chain recombines TRBV6-7 with TRBJ2-1, with TRBD2 matching 7 bases. TRBV6-7 is treated as an ORF (open reading frame) with a function not yet certain. The CDR3 has 12 residues. With V trimmed by 11 bases and J by 7 bases, 8 bases remained unmatched.

The chain employs TRBV4-1 and TRBJ2-1, with 9 nucleotides matching TRBD2. Unmatched junction bases numbered 20, after V lost 4 bases and J lost 10 bases. Looked up from germline, CDR1 is MGHRA and CDR2 is YSYEKL. The CDR3 extends over 18 amino acids. The CDR3 reads CASSRGPRASGKLEEQFF. In DNA form, the CDR3 reads TGCGCCAGCAGCCGGGGCCCCCGGGCTAGCGGGAAACTAGAAGAGCAGTTCTTC.

The chain has TRBV7-6 and TRBJ2-1, with 7 positions matching TRBD2. CDR3 size: 16 residues. Trimming cost V 5 bases and J 2 bases; bases outside gene matches: 9. In germline, CDR1 is SGHVS, CDR2 FNYEAQ. DNA of the CDR3: TGTGCCAGCAGCCCACTAGCGACCTCAACCTACAATGAGCAGTTCTTC. This encodes CASSPLATSTYNEQFF.

The V gene is TRBV7-9, the J gene TRBJ1-2; D remains unclear. Germline V CDR1 and CDR2: SEHNR, FQNEAQ (reference sequence). This CDR3 has 12 residues. Trimming left V 4 bases short and J 2 bases short, with 5 bases between. DNA for the CDR3: TGTGCCAGCAGCTCTAGAAACTATGGCTACACCTTC. Protein: CASSSRNYGYTF.

The chain employs TRBV29-1 and TRBJ2-3; 12 positions match TRBD1. The germline V gene has CDR1 SQVTM and CDR2 ANQGSEA. V shed 6 bases, J shed 9 bases, and the junction held 7 bases outside the gene matches. This CDR3 is built from 13 residues. The CDR3 loop reads CSVRGQGAGTQYF. Here the CDR3 DNA reads TGCAGCGTGAGGGGACAGGGGGCGGGCACGCAGTATTTT.

The chain has TRBV6-1 and TRBJ2-1; 8 nucleotides line up with TRBD2. V lost 2 bases and J lost 3; bases outside the gene matches: 3. CDR3 length: 15 amino acids. Germline V gene lookup returns CDR1 MNHNS and CDR2 SASEGT. CDR3 DNA: TGTGCCAGCAGTGAACAGGGGACTAGCTACAATGAGCAGTTCTTC. Amino acids: CASSEQGTSYNEQFF.

About this clone: The junction shows a germline mismatch at one end, possibly a read error. The chain combines TRBV7-9 with TRBJ2-7; weak D call: TRBD1 (6 bases). CDR1 and CDR2 (germline): SEHNR, FQNEAQ (reference sequence). CDR3 length: 15 residues. This CDR3 reads CSSSLGSGDTHEQYF. In DNA form, the CDR3 reads TGTTCCAGCAGCTTAGGGTCCGGGGACACCCACGAGCAGTACTTC. Full variable domain (missing parts from reference TRBV7-9 and TRBJ2-7): DTGVSQNPRHKITKRGQNVTFRCDPISEHNRLYWYRQTLGQGPEFLTYFQNEAQLEKSRLLSDRFSAERPKGSFSTLEIQRTEQGDSAMYLCSSSLGSGDTHEQYFGPGTRLTVT.

V gene TRBV6-5 combines with J gene TRBJ2-7, with D uncertain. With 6 bases removed from V and 2 bases from J, the gap between germline ends came to 11 bases. Germline-derived CDR1 and CDR2 are MNHEY and SVGAGI. CDR3 length: 13 amino acids. The CDR3 DNA reads as TGTGCCAGCAGCCTCTCCCTTACCTACGAGCAGTACTTC. As protein: CASSLSLTYEQYF.